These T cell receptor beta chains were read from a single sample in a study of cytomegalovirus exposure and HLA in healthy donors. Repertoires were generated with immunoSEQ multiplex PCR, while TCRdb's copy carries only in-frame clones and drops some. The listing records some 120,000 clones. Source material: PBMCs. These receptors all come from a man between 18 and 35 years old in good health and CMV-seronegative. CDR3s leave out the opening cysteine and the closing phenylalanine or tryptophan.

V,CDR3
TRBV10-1,ASSESATTDTQY
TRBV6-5,ASRGDRGGNQPQH
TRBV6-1,ASLQGGTEAF
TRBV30,ACRDTRLGNSNQPQH
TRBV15,ATSRVRTGRNEKLF
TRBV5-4,ASSRLGGEQY
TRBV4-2,ASSQASDRDTQY
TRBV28,ASSRDSSSDTQY
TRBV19,ASSHGTAQRLNTEAF
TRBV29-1,SVGPGQGVTEAF
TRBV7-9,ASSPRDRSNEKLF
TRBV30,AWSVGGLETQY
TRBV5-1,ASSLAGLRGWETQY
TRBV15,ATSSPPSGSKNEQF
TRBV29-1,SVERGGGTLGQF
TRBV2,ASSLPGTGSYEQY
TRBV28,ASSGLGGANQKENGGYT
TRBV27,AIKTPAGGPNEQF
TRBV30,AWTQTGGFNQPQH
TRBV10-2,ASGKEKGRDEQF
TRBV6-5,ASRGRTGDYNEQF
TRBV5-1,ATGKETGSYEQY
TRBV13,ASSSEDRVGDTQY
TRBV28,ASSTHGEGNTIY
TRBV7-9,ASSSPAGGSYNEQF
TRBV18,ASSPRSGLDEQY
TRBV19,ASSMRQTDEQY
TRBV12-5,ASGLPSVGGTEAF
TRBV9,ASSDSPLRSGANVLT
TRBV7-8,ASSSTSGGALDGELF
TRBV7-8,ASSLAVPVNNSPLH
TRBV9,ASSEGLAGGEQF
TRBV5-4,ASSVLAGGLYEQY
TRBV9,ASSEIGGETQY
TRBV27,ASSKRGTYEQY
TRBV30,AWSVGQGEQF
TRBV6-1,ASSEDGSCGYT
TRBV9,ASSVGTGANTEAF
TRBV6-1,ASSEALGGKGMNTEAF
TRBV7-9,ASTDREAEQY
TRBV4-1,ASSQGETSDEQF
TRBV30,AWSVGQGLSPLH
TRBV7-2,ASSLTGANTGELF
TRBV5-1,ASSLALGSGRAETQY
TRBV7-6,ASSSRVYEQY
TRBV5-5,ASSLGRSNQPQH
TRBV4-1,ASSLAAPETQY
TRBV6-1,ASSVGQGPLGYGYT
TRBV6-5,ASSSGQGATEAF